This T cell receptor beta chain was recorded in a study of CD8+CD57+ T cells in acquired aplastic anemia. V gave up 4 bases and J gave up 1 base; unmatched junction bases: 10. Germline lookup yields CDR1 MGHRA and CDR2 YSYEKL. This CDR3 has 16 residues. In its sample, this clonotype was seen many times. Before being chosen for sequencing, patients had shown CD8+CD57+ cell expansion by flow cytometry. Genomic DNA acted as the template from which TCR beta VDJ combination and CDR3 sequence profiling were carried out. Via MiXCR, TCRdb re-called the reads, giving one row per CDR3 protein. Of about 200,000 distinct CDR3 sequences listed, 65% are singletons.

This TCR derives from a human donor with aplastic anemia. The sequencing input was sorted CD4+, CD8+, or CD8+CD57+ T cells (not recorded which) from PBMCs. The chain is built from TRBV4-1 and TRBJ2-7, with 7 bases identical to TRBD1. In DNA form, the CDR3 reads TGCGCCAGCAGCCTCTTCCCCGGGACAGTTTCCTACGAGCAGTACTTC. Protein product: CASSLFPGTVSYEQYF.